The 12 T cell receptor beta chains in this list originate from one sample, sequenced in a study of OX40 agonist ivuxolimab in advanced cancers. Method: immunoSEQ multiplex PCR; TCRdb's copy keeps in-frame clones and lacks some. The sample holds 75,000 to 90,000 clones, 75% to 90% seen once. The sequenced sample was CD4+ or CD8+ T cells sorted from blood, obtained in a trial of the OX40 agonist ivuxolimab. The receptors here all came from an adult with an advanced solid tumor such as melanoma, head and neck, liver or kidney cancer.

This clone was observed a handful of times. V is TRBV6-4 and J is TRBJ2-2; TRBD2 is a possible D gene (5 bases). V was shortened by 5 bases and J by 0 bases, with 10 bases between the two germline ends. Germline CDR1 MRHNA, CDR2 SNTAGT. The CDR3 extends over 15 amino acids. The CDR3 DNA follows: TGTGCCAGCAGTAGGGCAGCGGCGAACACCGGGGAGCTGTTTTTT. It translates to CASSRAAANTGELFF.

J is TRBJ1-1 and V is TRBV6-6; D remains unclear. The germline V gene has CDR1 MNHNY and CDR2 SVGAGI (reference sequence). V was cut by 3 bases and J by 0 bases, with 11 bases left in between. The CDR3 extends over 15 amino acids. This CDR3 reads CASSYEVQLNTEAFF. The DNA of the CDR3 is TGTGCCAGCAGTTATGAGGTGCAGCTGAACACTGAAGCTTTCTTT.

This chain joins TRBV7-6 and TRBJ2-2; D could derive from TRBD1 or TRBD2 (6 bases each). Germline CDR1 SGHVS, CDR2 FNYEAQ. With 4 bases removed from V and 3 bases from J, the gap between germline ends came to 24 bases. The CDR3 runs 19 residues. The CDR3 region is CASSSGTRGRQGHTGELFF. CDR3 DNA sequence: TGTGCCAGCAGCTCAGGGACTCGGGGTCGGCAGGGGCACACCGGGGAGCTGTTTTTT.

The rearrangement uses TRBV2 and TRBJ2-3; D might be TRBD1 (5 bases). V lost 7 bases to trimming and J lost 0 bases, with 23 bases between them. The CDR3 length is 18 residues. Germline V gene data show CDR1 as SNHLY and CDR2 as FYNNEI. The CDR3 here is CASTSRGRLETSTDTQYF. The DNA for the CDR3 is TGTGCCAGCACCTCAAGGGGAAGGCTTGAGACTAGCACAGATACGCAGTATTTT.

This CDR3 is CASSVQLGLAGGYEQFF. CDR3 in DNA: TGTGCCAGCAGCGTCCAACTCGGACTAGCGGGCGGTTATGAGCAGTTCTTC. J is TRBJ2-1 and V is TRBV9; TRBD2 aligns across 11 bases. Germline CDR1 and CDR2: SGDLS and YYNGEE. The V gene end was trimmed by 2 bases and the J gene end by 8 bases; junction bases not matched to a gene: 12. CDR3 size: 17 residues.

CDR3 residues: CASSVAPREGYEKLFF. CDR3 nucleotides: TGTGCCAGCAGCGTAGCCCCCAGAGAGGGCTATGAAAAACTGTTTTTT. This chain connects TRBV9 to TRBJ1-4; D gene uncertain. The V end was cut by 0 bases, the J end by 6 bases, with 15 bases between. The germline V gene has CDR1 SGDLS and CDR2 YYNGEE. The CDR3 covers 16 residues.

This sequence joins TRBV19 and TRBJ2-5, with no clear D. This CDR3 has 12 amino acids. CDR1 is LNHDA, CDR2 SQIVND, per germline (reference sequence). V shed 6 bases and J shed 1 base, with 6 bases lying between them. For the CDR3, the DNA is TGTGCCAGTAGGAGAGGCCAAGAGACCCAGTACTTC. Its protein product is CASRRGQETQYF. Together with reference TRBV19 and TRBJ2-5, the CDR3 gives the full variable domain: DGGITQSPKYLFRKEGQNVTLSCEQNLNHDAMYWYRQDPGQGLRLIYYSQIVNDFQKGDIAEGYSVSREKKESFPLTVTSAQKNPTAFYLCASRRGQETQYFGPGTRLLVL.

The chain recombines TRBV7-2 with TRBJ1-3; 7 bases map to TRBD1. V lost 4 bases, J lost 0 bases, and 3 bases stayed unmatched. The CDR3 sequence is 15 residues long. Germline CDR1 reads SGHTA; CDR2 reads FQGNSA. The CDR3 is CASSSGQISGNTIYF. The CDR3 region has the DNA TGTGCCAGCAGCTCGGGACAGATCTCTGGAAACACCATATATTTT.

The V call is TRBV6-5, the J call TRBJ2-1; 8 nucleotides align to TRBD1. This CDR3 spans 14 amino acids. Germline trimming cut 1 base from V and 6 bases from J; bases unmatched to any gene: 2. Germline-derived CDR1 and CDR2 are MNHEY and SVGAGI. CDR3 sequence reads: CASSYWDRPNEQFF. CDR3 coding DNA: TGTGCCAGCAGTTACTGGGACAGGCCCAATGAGCAGTTCTTC.

The chain is built from TRBV29-1 and TRBJ2-7; D not resolved. CDR1 and CDR2 from the germline V gene are SQVTM and ANQGSEA. This CDR3 has 13 residues. V lost 1 base and J 0 bases, leaving 7 bases between the germline ends. The CDR3 spells CSVEVESSYEQYF. CDR3 DNA: TGCAGCGTTGAAGTAGAGAGCTCCTACGAGCAGTACTTC.

The chain recombines TRBV5-6 with TRBJ2-4, with D maybe TRBD1 (6 bases). Per germline, CDR1 SGHDT and CDR2 YYEEEE. The CDR3 contains 13 residues. The V end was cut by 0 bases, the J end by 7 bases, with 8 bases between. Here the CDR3 DNA reads TGTGCCAGCAGCTTGGTGGGGGCGAACATTCAGTACTTC. This sequence encodes CASSLVGANIQYF.

This clone has only one observation. The V call is TRBV6-1, the J call TRBJ2-7; 8 positions agree with TRBD1. The germline CDR1 and CDR2 sequences are MNHNS and SASEGT. The J segment lost 6 bases and the V segment lost 5 bases, leaving 3 bases of the junction unmatched. The CDR3 totals 12 residues. The CDR3 here is CASSLDRGEQYF. In DNA, the CDR3 is TGTGCCAGCAGTCTAGACAGGGGCGAGCAGTACTTC.